These 5 T cell receptor beta chains were sequenced from one sample in a study of T cells in Graves' hyperthyroidism and ophthalmopathy. Amplification yielded TCR beta CDR3 regions, with RNA transcripts as the source. The HTBI primer set served for first-round RT-PCR of the TCR CDR3. One entry per CDR3 protein, called by TCRdb with MiXCR from the multiplex PCR reads. The profile shows 480,000 or so distinct CDR3 sequences, approximately 49% of them singletons. Input material: peripheral blood or thyroid tissue (not recorded which). The receptors stem from an adult woman with Graves' disease, either hyperthyroidism or ophthalmopathy (not recorded which).

This clonotype was seen many times. The chain uses TRBV20-1 and TRBJ1-1; the D is unclear. Between the trimmed V and J ends, which lost 4 bases and 0 bases, there was a span of 9 bases. The CDR3 runs to 13 residues. Looked up from germline, CDR1 is DFQATT and CDR2 is SNEGSKA (reference sequence). The CDR3 nucleotides read TGCAGTGCTAAGCCTGGAATGAACACTGAAGCTTTCTTT. As protein: CSAKPGMNTEAFF.

As concerns this clonotype: A read error may be the cause here, since a much bigger clone is one base away. Here the CDR3 reads CRFPLGGFTYEQYF. CDR3 in DNA: TGCAGGTTCCCCCTCGGGGGCTTTACCTACGAGCAGTACTTC. The chain joins TRBV29-1 to TRBJ2-7, with D perhaps given as TRBD1 or TRBD2 (6 bases each). Germline loops: CDR1 SQVTM, CDR2 ANQGSEA. The CDR3 has 14 residues.

This clonotype was detected ten times or more. The V gene is TRBV7-2, the J gene TRBJ2-5; no definite D call. Trimming took 1 base from V and 2 from J, leaving 11 bases between them. The CDR3 covers 15 residues. Germline-derived CDR1 and CDR2 are SGHTA and FQGNSA. The CDR3 protein is CASSLEINRQETQYF. CDR3 nucleotide sequence: TGTGCCAGCAGCTTAGAGATAAACCGACAAGAGACCCAGTACTTC.

V usage is TRBV25-1 and J usage is TRBJ2-5; D perhaps matches TRBD2 (6 bases). The CDR3 is made up of 14 amino acids. CDR1 is MGHDK and CDR2 is SYGVNS in the germline V gene. V gave up 7 bases and J gave up 2 bases, with 14 bases separating them. The CDR3 DNA reads as TGTGCCAGCATCAAAGCGGGCCGGCAAGAGACCCAGTACTTC. Amino acid sequence: CASIKAGRQETQYF.

The J gene is TRBJ1-6, the V gene TRBV6-2 or TRBV6-3; D remains unclear. V dropped 2 bases and J dropped 5 bases, with 10 bases sitting between them. This CDR3 contains 15 residues. CDR1 and CDR2 (germline): MNHEY, SVGEGT. The CDR3 reads CASSYPGADNSPLHF. Written as DNA, the CDR3 is TGTGCCAGCAGTTACCCGGGCGCAGATAATTCACCCCTCCACTTT.